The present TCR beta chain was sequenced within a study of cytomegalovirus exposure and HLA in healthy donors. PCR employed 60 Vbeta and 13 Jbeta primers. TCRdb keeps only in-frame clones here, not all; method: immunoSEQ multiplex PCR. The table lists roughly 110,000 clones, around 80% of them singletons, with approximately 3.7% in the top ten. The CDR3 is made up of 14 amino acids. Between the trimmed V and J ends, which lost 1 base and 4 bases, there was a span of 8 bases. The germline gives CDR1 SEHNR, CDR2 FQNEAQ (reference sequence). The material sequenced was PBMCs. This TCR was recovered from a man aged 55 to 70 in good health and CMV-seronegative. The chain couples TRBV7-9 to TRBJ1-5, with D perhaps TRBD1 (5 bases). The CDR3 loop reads CASSLGGGNQPQHF. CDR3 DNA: TGTGCCAGCAGCTTAGGGGGGGGGAATCAGCCCCAGCATTTT.